A single sample gave rise to the 7 T cell receptor beta chains below, sequenced in a study of cytomegalovirus exposure and HLA in healthy donors. Profiled with immunoSEQ multiplex PCR; TCRdb holds only in-frame clones, not every one. The data show over 150,000 clones, roughly 90% seen once. Source material: PBMCs. These receptors were collected from a man aged 18 to 35 in good health and CMV-seropositive.

V gene TRBV5-1 combines with J gene TRBJ2-7; 9 bases agree with TRBD1. Germline values: CDR1 SGHRS, CDR2 YFSETQ. The CDR3 has 16 amino acids. J was trimmed by 3 bases and V by 4 bases; bases with no gene match: 11. CDR3 sequence: CASSTAAADRGYEQYF. The CDR3, as DNA: TGCGCCAGCAGCACAGCGGCGGCGGACAGGGGCTACGAGCAGTACTTC.

This chain links TRBV5-1 with TRBJ2-7; 9 bases fit TRBD1. V gave up 3 bases and J gave up 7 bases; unmatched junction bases: 5. The CDR3 length is 13 residues. Per the germline V gene, CDR1 is SGHRS and CDR2 is YFSETQ. CDR3 residues: CASSWKGQGEQYF. The CDR3 coding sequence is TGCGCCAGCAGCTGGAAGGGACAGGGTGAGCAGTACTTC.

As DNA, the CDR3 is TGTGCCAGCAGAGGACAGGGGGCTGATGGCTACACCTTC. It translates to CASRGQGADGYTF. The chain has TRBV9 and TRBJ1-2; 11 bases map to TRBD1. The CDR3 spans 13 residues. The trim removed 5 bases at V and 6 bases at J, leaving 3 bases unmatched. The V gene's germline CDR1 is SGDLS and CDR2 YYNGEE. The variable domain in full, with the rest retrieved from reference TRBV9 and TRBJ1-2, is DSGVTQTPKHLITATGQRVTLRCSPRSGDLSVYWYQQSLDQGLQFLIQYYNGEERAKGNILERFSAQQFPDLHSELNLSSLELGDSALYFCASRGQGADGYTFGSGTRLTVV.

The chain is built from TRBV7-6 and TRBJ2-5; a weak D match, TRBD1 (5 bases). CDR1 is SGHVS and CDR2 is FNYEAQ in the germline V gene. The CDR3 sequence is 14 residues long. V was cut by 5 bases and J by 4 bases, with 14 bases left in between. The CDR3 reads CASSQGGYRETQYF. In nucleotides, the CDR3 is TGTGCCAGCAGCCAGGGCGGTTACCGAGAGACCCAGTACTTC.

The chain has TRBV25-1 and TRBJ2-7; perhaps TRBD1 as D (6 bases). V lost 5 bases and J 5 bases, leaving 13 bases between the germline ends. Germline V CDR1 and CDR2: MGHDK, SYGVNS. This CDR3 spans 13 amino acids. The CDR3 DNA reads TGTGCCAGCAGTTACAGGGTGGGTAACGAGCAGTACTTC. It is translated as CASSYRVGNEQYF.

This clone is medium-sized. The CDR3 protein is CASSQEQGPGNQPQHF. DNA for the CDR3: TGCGCCAGCAGCCAAGAACAGGGGCCAGGCAATCAGCCCCAGCATTTT. The chain combines TRBV4-1 with TRBJ1-5; 7 bases are a match to TRBD1. The CDR3 has 16 amino acids. Trimming took 0 bases from V and 2 from J; bases not matched to a gene: 4. Germline V gene lookup returns CDR1 MGHRA and CDR2 YSYEKL.

The chain links TRBV27 to TRBJ2-1; 7 nucleotides match TRBD1. The germline gives CDR1 MNHEY, CDR2 SMNVEV (reference sequence). The CDR3 covers 18 residues. V lost 5 bases to trimming and J lost 6 bases; unmatched junction nucleotides: 19. The CDR3 DNA is TGTGCCAGCAGTCTACGATACCGTCCGGGACAGAATTCCAATGAGCAGTTCTTC. Protein: CASSLRYRPGQNSNEQFF.